These 3 T cell receptor beta chains were all obtained from the same sample, sequenced in a study of T cell responses to AZD1222 COVID-19 vaccine. Clones were sequenced by immunoSEQ multiplex PCR, and TCRdb holds only the in-frame ones, with some missing. Among about 100,000 clones listed, just under 90% were seen once. Sequencing was performed on peripheral blood, taken on day 0 of AZD1222 vaccination. These receptors were obtained from an adult in good health.

This chain connects TRBV5-5 to TRBJ1-1; D remains unclear. This CDR3 is built from 13 residues. Trimming stripped 5 bases from V and 2 bases from J, with 10 bases between. The germline V gene has CDR1 SGHKS and CDR2 YYEKEE (reference sequence). CDR3 sequence (DNA): TGTGCCAGCAGACGGACGGTAAACACTGAAGCTTTCTTT. Its translation is CASRRTVNTEAFF.

The chain has TRBV18 and TRBJ2-3; D is tentatively TRBD1 or TRBD2 (6 bases each). Per the germline V gene, CDR1 is KGHSH and CDR2 is LQKENI. This CDR3 has 14 amino acids. Trimming pared 2 bases from V and 5 bases from J, leaving 11 bases between. The CDR3 nucleotides are TGTGCCAGCTCACCAACGGGGGCGGGAGATACGCAGTATTTT. Encoded protein: CASSPTGAGDTQYF. The full variable domain, its missing parts supplied by reference TRBV18 and TRBJ2-3, is NAGVMQNPRHLVRRRGQEARLRCSPMKGHSHVYWYRQLPEEGLKFMVYLQKENIIDESGMPKERFSAEFPKEGPSILRIQQVVRGDSAAYFCASSPTGAGDTQYFGPGTRLTVL.

The V and J genes are TRBV12-3 or TRBV12-4 and TRBJ2-7; D is undetermined. V was clipped by 1 base and J by 5 bases, with 6 bases between them. The CDR3 has 12 residues. This chain's CDR3 is CASSLVGDEQYF. DNA of the CDR3: TGTGCCAGCAGTTTAGTTGGGGACGAGCAGTACTTC.